These 27 T cell receptor beta chains came from one sample sequenced in a study of cytomegalovirus exposure and HLA in healthy donors. The PCR contained 60 Vbeta and 13 Jbeta primers. TCRdb keeps only in-frame clones here, not all; method: immunoSEQ multiplex PCR. The data hold fewer than 150,000 clones, with approximately 74% observed a single time. The sequenced sample consisted of PBMCs. Receptors were obtained from a woman between 35 and 50 years old in good health and CMV-seropositive.

This clone has a single count. The conserved final phenylalanine or tryptophan is absent from the CDR3, which likely points to a read error. This sequence joins TRBV4-3 and TRBJ1-6; 8 bases map to TRBD1. CDR3 length: 18 amino acids. The V segment lost 2 bases and the J segment 0 bases; nucleotides outside the gene matches: 6. The germline CDR1 and CDR2 sequences are LGHNA and YSLEER. CDR3 sequence reads: CASSQWTGSSSYNSPLHL. In DNA form, the CDR3 reads TGCGCCAGCAGCCAATGGACAGGGTCGAGCTCCTATAATTCACCCCTCCACCTT.

The chain joins TRBV7-2 to TRBJ2-7; 10 bases are a match to TRBD2. Germline values: CDR1 SGHTA, CDR2 FQGNSA. The CDR3 is 16 residues long. Unmatched junction bases numbered 5, after V lost 1 base and J lost 2 bases. In DNA, the CDR3 is TGTGCCAGCAGCTTAGATAGAGCGGGGGGGACCTACGAGCAGTACTTC. Amino acid sequence: CASSLDRAGGTYEQYF.

The V gene is TRBV5-5, the J gene TRBJ1-4; D gene unclear. The germline V gene encodes CDR1 SGHKS and CDR2 YYEKEE (reference sequence). V was trimmed by 5 bases and J by 7 bases, leaving 9 bases between them. This CDR3 contains 12 residues. The CDR3 loop is CASRSGGEKLFF. As DNA, the CDR3 is TGTGCCAGCAGGTCGGGTGGTGAAAAACTGTTTTTT.

The chain combines TRBV7-9 with TRBJ2-1; D remains unclear. Per germline, CDR1 SEHNR and CDR2 FQNEAQ (reference sequence). The CDR3 totals 15 residues. Trimming pared 3 bases from V and 0 bases from J, leaving 9 bases between. This CDR3 is CASSLPMSSYNEQFF. The CDR3 bases are TGTGCCAGCAGCTTGCCAATGAGCTCCTACAATGAGCAGTTCTTC.

The J gene is TRBJ2-3, the V gene TRBV4-1, with a possible D match to TRBD1 (5 bases). V was shortened by 1 base and J by 2 bases, with 7 bases between the two germline ends. Germline CDR1 MGHRA, CDR2 YSYEKL. CDR3 length equals 14 residues. The CDR3 sequence is CASSQVRDTDTQYF. In DNA form, the CDR3 reads TGCGCCAGCAGCCAAGTCAGGGACACAGATACGCAGTATTTT.

CDR3 protein: CASSSPGTSGGTGELFF. The CDR3 nucleotides are TGTGCCAGCAGTTCCCCCGGGACTAGCGGTGGCACCGGGGAGCTGTTTTTT. The rearrangement joins TRBV27 to TRBJ2-2; 11 bases line up with TRBD2. CDR3 length: 17 amino acids. J was trimmed by 4 bases and V by 4 bases; bases with no gene match: 8. Germline CDR1 is MNHEY and CDR2 is SMNVEV (reference sequence).

The genes are TRBV6-6 and TRBJ1-5; the D is unclear. In germline, CDR1 is MNHNY, CDR2 SVGAGI (reference sequence). Trimming shortened V by 2 bases and J by 3 bases, and 11 bases separated the two germline ends. The CDR3 has 15 residues. As DNA, the CDR3 is TGTGCCAGCAGTTACGGGCAGGCAGACAATCAGCCCCAGCATTTT. Amino acids: CASSYGQADNQPQHF.

The chain uses TRBV4-2 and TRBJ2-7; TRBD1 matches 8 bases. This CDR3 is built from 16 residues. V was clipped by 0 bases and J by 1 base; unmatched bases: 5. Germline V gene lookup returns CDR1 LGHNA and CDR2 YNFKEQ. In nucleotides, the CDR3 is TGTGCCAGCAGCCAAGATCCCGGACAGGGATCCTACGAGCAGTACTTC. This gives the protein CASSQDPGQGSYEQYF.

The V call is TRBV29-1, the J call TRBJ2-1, with 12 nucleotides matching TRBD2. The CDR3 sequence is 14 residues long. Germline V gene sequence: CDR1 SQVTM, CDR2 ANQGSEA. J was trimmed by 12 bases and V by 2 bases; bases with no gene match: 8. The CDR3 region is CSVEIGLAGRAQFF. CDR3 nucleotide sequence: TGCAGCGTTGAAATCGGACTAGCGGGAAGGGCGCAGTTCTTC.

This sequence joins TRBV5-5 and TRBJ1-2, with TRBD1 identical over 8 bases. This CDR3 region has 16 residues. Unmatched junction bases numbered 14, after V lost 5 bases and J lost 5 bases. Germline lookup yields CDR1 SGHKS and CDR2 YYEKEE (reference sequence). CDR3 amino acids: CASRRGPDRDFYGYTF. As DNA, the CDR3 is TGTGCCAGCAGACGGGGGCCGGACAGGGATTTTTATGGCTACACCTTC.

This sequence joins TRBV18 and TRBJ2-3; D may be TRBD2 (6 bases). Trimming shortened V by 4 bases and J by 7 bases, and 9 bases separated the two germline ends. CDR1 is KGHSH, CDR2 LQKENI, per germline. CDR3 length: 12 amino acids. CDR3 sequence: CASSRDSHTQYF. CDR3 coding DNA: TGTGCCAGCTCACGGGACTCGCATACGCAGTATTTT.

V gene TRBV6-5 combines with J gene TRBJ2-7; 8 nucleotides align to TRBD1. The germline V gene encodes CDR1 MNHEY and CDR2 SVGAGI. This CDR3 comprises 15 residues. J was trimmed by 5 bases and V by 2 bases; bases with no gene match: 8. CDR3 region: CASSYGQGAGNEQYF. CDR3 DNA: TGTGCCAGCAGTTACGGTCAGGGGGCGGGGAACGAGCAGTACTTC.

V is TRBV5-1 and J is TRBJ2-1; no clear D gene. V was pared by 0 bases and J by 10 bases, with 5 bases between. Germline V CDR1 and CDR2: SGHRS, YFSETQ. This CDR3 contains 11 residues. CDR3 in DNA: TGCGCCAGCAGCTTGGATCTGGAGCAGTTCTTC. Protein product: CASSLDLEQFF.

This chain joins TRBV6-1 and TRBJ1-2; D remains unclear. The CDR3 runs to 12 residues. CDR1 and CDR2 (germline): MNHNS, SASEGT. Trimming cost V 5 bases and J 8 bases, with 12 bases left between them. The CDR3 sequence: CASSPRSGGYTF. CDR3 coding DNA: TGTGCCAGCAGTCCCCGGAGCGGAGGCTACACCTTC.

V is TRBV2 and J is TRBJ1-1; TRBD1 matches at 7 bases. Looked up from germline, CDR1 is SNHLY and CDR2 is FYNNEI. This CDR3 contains 13 residues. The trim removed 5 bases at V and 1 base at J, leaving 1 base unmatched. The CDR3 DNA is TGTGCCAGCAGTCGACAGGGGAACACTGAAGCTTTCTTT. It encodes CASSRQGNTEAFF.

The V and J genes are TRBV2 and TRBJ2-3; the match to TRBD2 covers 10 bases. This CDR3 comprises 15 residues. V gave up 4 bases and J gave up 4 bases; unmatched junction bases: 5. The germline V gene has CDR1 SNHLY and CDR2 FYNNEI. CDR3 DNA: TGTGCCAGCAGTGCCAGGGGACTAGCGTCAGATACGCAGTATTTT. Translation gives CASSARGLASDTQYF.

In this sample, this clone turned up once. The J gene is TRBJ2-1, the V gene TRBV4-3; 8 bases are shared with TRBD2. Trimming at V came to 0 bases and at J to 4 bases, leaving 14 bases not matched to a gene. CDR3 size: 19 residues. Germline V lookup: CDR1 LGHNA, CDR2 YSLEER. CDR3 protein: CASSQDGGGGLALYNEQFF. CDR3 coding DNA: TGCGCCAGCAGCCAAGATGGAGGGGGTGGACTAGCCCTTTACAATGAGCAGTTCTTC.

The chain uses TRBV6-6 and TRBJ1-6, with 7 bases fitting TRBD1. After removal of 6 bases from V and 7 bases from J, the junction contained 6 bases not matched to a gene. The CDR3 sequence is 14 residues long. The V gene's germline CDR1 is MNHNY and CDR2 SVGAGI (reference sequence). The CDR3 spells CASSLGQDNSPLHF. The CDR3 DNA follows: TGTGCCAGCAGCCTCGGACAGGACAATTCACCCCTCCACTTT.

This clone was counted between two and nine times. This sequence joins TRBV4-1 and TRBJ2-5; 10 bases are shared with TRBD2. The CDR3 has 15 residues. The V gene's germline CDR1 is MGHRA and CDR2 YSYEKL. The ends lost 1 base at V and 4 bases at J; junction bases unmatched: 3. This CDR3 is CASSQVGLALETQYF. As DNA, the CDR3 is TGCGCCAGCAGCCAAGTGGGACTAGCGTTAGAGACCCAGTACTTC.

The V and J genes are TRBV19 and TRBJ2-6; D gene uncertain. V dropped 3 bases and J dropped 2 bases, with 8 bases sitting between them. The CDR3 loop spans 15 amino acids. Germline values: CDR1 LNHDA, CDR2 SQIVND (reference sequence). The CDR3 DNA follows: TGTGCCAGTAGTATTGATTCGGCTGGGGCCAACGTCCTGACTTTC. This sequence encodes CASSIDSAGANVLTF.

This chain connects TRBV6-1 to TRBJ1-5; the D gene is possibly TRBD1 (6 bases). The CDR3 has 13 residues. V was shortened by 7 bases and J by 9 bases, with 16 bases between the two germline ends. Germline CDR1 MNHNS, CDR2 SASEGT. The CDR3 sequence is CASTMKGGLPQHF. In DNA form, the CDR3 reads TGTGCCAGCACCATGAAGGGGGGGCTGCCCCAGCATTTT.

This clone was seen a single time. The chain carries TRBV30 and TRBJ1-3, with no clear D. Germline CDR1 is GTSNPN and CDR2 is SVGIG (reference sequence). Trimming cost V 1 base and J 0 bases, with 10 bases left between them. The CDR3 covers 15 residues. This CDR3 is CAWSAGIGSGNTIYF. The CDR3 nucleotides read TGTGCCTGGAGTGCCGGGATCGGCTCTGGAAACACCATATATTTT.

This clone was counted once. This rearrangement joins TRBV6-1 to TRBJ2-7; perhaps TRBD2 as D (5 bases). V lost 6 bases to trimming and J lost 3 bases, with 12 bases between them. Germline V gene sequence: CDR1 MNHNS, CDR2 SASEGT. This CDR3 is 13 amino acids long. The CDR3 DNA reads TGTGCCAGCAGGCTCGGACTGAACTACGAGCAGTACTTC. Translation: CASRLGLNYEQYF.

The J gene is TRBJ1-5, the V gene TRBV19, with unresolved D. Per germline, CDR1 LNHDA and CDR2 SQIVND (reference sequence). Trimming pared 1 base from V and 3 bases from J, leaving 13 bases between. This CDR3 is built from 16 residues. The CDR3 here is CASSIGSGRYNQPQHF. The CDR3 DNA follows: TGTGCCAGTAGTATAGGGTCTGGCAGATACAATCAGCCCCAGCATTTT.

The rearrangement uses TRBV7-2 and TRBJ2-5, with TRBD2 identical over 9 bases. The germline CDR1 and CDR2 sequences are SGHTA and FQGNSA. The CDR3 runs to 15 residues. Losses at the gene ends were 1 base for V and 2 bases for J; bases not matched to a gene: 2. The CDR3 loop reads CASSLERGVQETQYF. The CDR3 coding sequence is TGTGCCAGCAGCTTAGAGCGGGGGGTTCAAGAGACCCAGTACTTC.

The chain combines TRBV7-6 with TRBJ2-5; D is uncertain. Trimming removed 2 bases at V and 5 bases at J, with 3 bases between. Germline V lookup: CDR1 SGHVS, CDR2 FNYEAQ. The CDR3 totals 11 residues. The DNA for the CDR3 is TGTGCCAGCAGCTTATCGGAGACCCAGTACTTC. Amino acids: CASSLSETQYF.

This clone was seen a few times. This chain connects TRBV29-1 to TRBJ1-3; D is perhaps TRBD1 (5 bases). The CDR3 totals 14 residues. Deletions cut 7 bases from V and 2 bases from J, with 15 bases between. CDR1 SQVTM and CDR2 ANQGSEA come from the germline V gene. The CDR3 region is CSARTAGAGNTIYF. Written as DNA, the CDR3 is TGCAGCGCACGGACCGCGGGGGCTGGAAACACCATATATTTT.